Below, 24 T cell receptor beta chains from the same sample are listed, as sequenced in a study of T-cell reconstitution after alpha-beta-depleted transplantation in children. A TCRbeta library incorporating unique molecular identifiers was prepared. One entry per CDR3 protein results from TCRdb running MiXCR on the PCR reads. The sample lists 600,000 to 700,000 distinct CDR3 sequences; approximately 14% were seen once. The starting material was PBMCs, obtained before TCRalphabeta/CD19-depleted stem cell transplant. These receptor sequences come from a girl aged 2-9 years with congenital amegakaryocytic thrombocytopenia, due to receive a stem cell transplant.

Ten or more counts support this clonotype. The rearrangement joins TRBV29-1 to TRBJ1-1; no clear D. The CDR3 has 10 amino acids. Trimming left V 5 bases short and J 4 bases short, with 5 bases between. The germline gives CDR1 SQVTM, CDR2 ANQGSEA. CDR3 sequence (DNA): TGCAGCGTTTTAGTCACTGAAGCTTTCTTT. Translated: CSVLVTEAFF.

This clonotype has a handful of counts. The gene calls are TRBV12-3 or TRBV12-4 and TRBJ2-5; unclear D gene. The CDR3 is 13 amino acids. Between the trimmed V and J ends, which lost 7 bases and 5 bases, there was a span of 14 bases. The CDR3 DNA reads as TGTGCCAGCACCCTAAGTTCGATGGAGACCCAGTACTTC. Its translation: CASTLSSMETQYF.

This clonotype has a handful of counts. This chain joins TRBV12-3 or TRBV12-4 and TRBJ2-3; D is unresolved. The CDR3 consists of 11 residues. V was cut by 7 bases and J by 5 bases, with 7 bases left in between. CDR3 in DNA: TGTGCCAGCACCTGGGGAGATACGCAGTATTTT. It translates to CASTWGDTQYF.

The chain's CDR3 is CSARTGGQNTEAFF. The CDR3 nucleotides are TGCAGTGCTAGGACAGGGGGCCAGAACACTGAAGCTTTCTTT. This rearrangement joins TRBV20-1 to TRBJ1-1, with 10 bases fitting TRBD1. Germline CDR1 reads DFQATT; CDR2 reads SNEGSKA (reference sequence). The CDR3 has 14 residues. J was trimmed by 1 base and V by 3 bases; bases with no gene match: 2.

As concerns this clonotype: A read error may account for a junction end that differs from germline. V and J are TRBV2 and TRBJ2-7; 13 bases agree with TRBD2. The CDR3 length is 15 residues. Germline V CDR1 and CDR2: SNHLY, FYNNEI. CDR3 nucleotides: TGTGCCAGCAGGGAAGGGGGACTAGCGGGATTCGAGCAGCACTTC. Protein sequence: CASREGGLAGFEQHF.

The V gene is TRBV5-5, the J gene TRBJ1-2; unclear D gene. The CDR3 consists of 14 residues. Deletions cut 0 bases from V and 2 bases from J, with 8 bases between. The V gene's germline CDR1 is SGHKS and CDR2 YYEKEE (reference sequence). The CDR3 sequence is CASSLGAINYGYTF. The CDR3 nucleotides are TGTGCCAGCAGCTTGGGTGCCATCAACTATGGCTACACCTTC.

This clonotype was seen only a few times. The chain has TRBV5-1 and TRBJ2-3; D may be TRBD2 (5 bases). The CDR3 runs 15 residues. The V gene's germline CDR1 is SGHRS and CDR2 YFSETQ. V lost 0 bases and J lost 1, with 9 bases in between. The CDR3 sequence: CASSLAVRGTDTQYF. In nucleotides, the CDR3 is TGCGCCAGCAGCTTGGCCGTGAGGGGCACAGATACGCAGTATTTT.

At least ten counts were recorded for this clonotype. The chain combines TRBV15 with TRBJ1-3; D call uncertain. V gave up 1 base and J gave up 4 bases, with 17 bases separating them. This CDR3 contains 17 residues. Germline-derived CDR1 and CDR2 are LNHNV and YYDKDF (reference sequence). The chain's CDR3 is CATSRVAAPGPGNTIYF. The CDR3 bases are TGTGCCACCAGCAGAGTAGCAGCCCCAGGACCGGGAAACACCATATATTTT.

This clonotype was observed at least ten times. The chain uses TRBV12-3 or TRBV12-4 and TRBJ2-1, with 9 bases aligning to TRBD2. After removal of 7 bases from V and 7 bases from J, the junction contained 5 bases not matched to a gene. CDR3 length: 13 amino acids. This CDR3 is CASNRLAENEQFF. CDR3 nucleotide sequence: TGTGCCAGCAACCGACTAGCGGAAAATGAGCAGTTCTTC.

This clonotype was detected many times. The rearrangement uses TRBV5-1 and TRBJ2-1, with 8 positions matching TRBD2. CDR3 length equals 14 residues. Trimming removed 4 bases from V and 7 bases from J; junction bases left unmatched: 7. Germline V gene sequence: CDR1 SGHRS, CDR2 YFSETQ. Written as DNA, the CDR3 is TGCGCCAGCAGCACGCCCGGGACTAGAAATGAGCAGTTCTTC. It yields the protein CASSTPGTRNEQFF. Complete variable domain (other parts from reference TRBV5-1 and TRBJ2-1): KAGVTQTPRYLIKTRGQQVTLSCSPISGHRSVSWYQQTPGQGLQFLFEYFSETQRNKGNFPGRFSGRQFSNSRSEMNVSTLELGDSALYLCASSTPGTRNEQFFGPGTRLTVL.

This clonotype was counted at least ten times. The V and J genes are TRBV29-1 and TRBJ1-1; a possible D gene is TRBD1 (5 bases). Germline CDR1 and CDR2: SQVTM and ANQGSEA. The CDR3 runs to 12 residues. V lost 6 bases to trimming and J lost 2 bases, with 10 bases between them. CDR3 sequence reads: CSVRDGNTEAFF. The CDR3 bases are TGCAGCGTGAGGGACGGCAACACTGAAGCTTTCTTT. Based on the CDR3 plus reference TRBV29-1 and TRBJ1-1, the full variable domain is SAVISQKPSRDICQRGTSLTIQCQVDSQVTMMFWYRQQPGQSLTLIATANQGSEATYESGFVIDKFPISRPNLTFSTLTVSNMSPEDSSIYLCSVRDGNTEAFFGQGTRLTVV.

With regard to this clonotype: Germline and junction disagree at one end, which may indicate a read error. The chain uses TRBV9 and TRBJ2-1; a possible D gene is TRBD2 (6 bases). Looked up from germline, CDR1 is SGDLS and CDR2 is YYNGEE. There are 13 residues in the CDR3. This chain's CDR3 is CASSVGTPGEQLF. The CDR3 nucleotides read TGTGCCAGCAGCGTAGGGACGCCGGGGGAGCAGCTCTTC.

There are a few counts of this clonotype. The chain combines TRBV7-8 with TRBJ2-3; 14 bases map to TRBD2. Germline loops: CDR1 SGHVS, CDR2 FQNEAQ. V shed 9 bases and J 0 bases; nucleotides not matched to a gene: 5. The CDR3 extends over 16 amino acids. CDR3 loop: CASGTSGSPSTDTQYF. CDR3 nucleotides: TGTGCCAGTGGGACTAGCGGGAGTCCTAGCACAGATACGCAGTATTTT.

This clonotype has more than one count but fewer than ten. The chain joins TRBV10-2 to TRBJ2-3; 7 positions agree with TRBD1. Trimming removed 4 bases from V and 0 bases from J; junction bases left unmatched: 4. This CDR3 has 15 amino acids. Germline CDR1 and CDR2: WSHSY and SAAADI. The CDR3 DNA sequence: TGCGCCAGCAGTGTAAGGGACAGAAGCACAGATACGCAGTATTTT. Amino acid sequence: CASSVRDRSTDTQYF.

This rearrangement joins TRBV7-9 to TRBJ2-7; TRBD1 matches at 8 bases. The CDR3 contains 13 residues. CDR1 and CDR2 from the germline V gene are SEHNR and FQNEAQ (reference sequence). Trimming at V came to 5 bases and at J to 0 bases, leaving 0 bases not matched to a gene. The CDR3 bases are TGTGCCAGCAGCGACAGGGGCTCCTACGAGCAGTACTTC. Translating it yields CASSDRGSYEQYF.

The chain carries TRBV27 and TRBJ2-7; tentatively, D is TRBD1 (5 bases). Looked up from germline, CDR1 is MNHEY and CDR2 is SMNVEV (reference sequence). The V end lost 0 bases, the J end lost 0 bases, and 12 bases lay between the germline ends. The CDR3 runs 16 residues. The CDR3 here is CASSLSAGPDSYEQYF. Written as DNA, the CDR3 is TGTGCCAGCAGTTTATCAGCAGGGCCGGACTCCTACGAGCAGTACTTC.

In its sample, this clonotype was seen many times. The CDR3 protein is CASSWETQYF. CDR3 nucleotides: TGTGCCAGCAGCTGGGAGACCCAGTACTTC. This chain links TRBV7-9 with TRBJ2-5, with unresolved D. V gave up 4 bases and J gave up 5 bases, with 2 bases separating them. The CDR3 is 10 amino acids. From germline, CDR1 is SEHNR and CDR2 FQNEAQ (reference sequence). Supplemented by reference TRBV7-9 and TRBJ2-5, the full variable domain reads DTGVSQNPRHKITKRGQNVTFRCDPISEHNRLYWYRQTLGQGPEFLTYFQNEAQLEKSRLLSDRFSAERPKGSFSTLEIQRTEQGDSAMYLCASSWETQYFGPGTRLLVL.

This clonotype occurred a few times. The CDR3 spells CASSEVIQETQYF. The CDR3 nucleotides read TGCGCCAGCAGTGAGGTGATCCAAGAGACCCAGTACTTC. V usage is TRBV10-2 and J usage is TRBJ2-5; D remains ambiguous. Deletions cut 2 bases from V and 1 base from J, with 5 bases between. CDR1 WSHSY and CDR2 SAAADI come from the germline V gene. CDR3 length equals 13 residues.

The chain joins TRBV2 to TRBJ2-1; 7 bases agree with TRBD2. Trimming cost V 1 base and J 0 bases; bases outside gene matches: 3. This CDR3 has 16 amino acids. Looked up from germline, CDR1 is SNHLY and CDR2 is FYNNEI. Here the CDR3 reads CASSEERGSSYNEQFF. CDR3 nucleotides: TGTGCCAGCAGTGAAGAGCGGGGATCCTCCTACAATGAGCAGTTCTTC.

Only a few counts were recorded for this clonotype. The chain carries TRBV20-1 and TRBJ2-5; D is possibly TRBD2 (6 bases). CDR1 and CDR2 from the germline V gene are DFQATT and SNEGSKA (reference sequence). V was shortened by 4 bases and J by 7 bases, with 13 bases between the two germline ends. This CDR3 has 12 amino acids. The CDR3 loop is CSATVGGVTQYF. CDR3 in DNA: TGCAGTGCTACGGTGGGGGGAGTGACCCAGTACTTC.

This clonotype was recorded a few times. The gene calls are TRBV5-1 and TRBJ2-7; 7 bases match TRBD1. After removal of 2 bases from V and 3 bases from J, the junction contained 17 bases not matched to a gene. The V gene's germline CDR1 is SGHRS and CDR2 YFSETQ. This CDR3 has 18 residues. This CDR3 is CASSFNSPDRVTLYEQYF. The DNA of the CDR3 is TGCGCCAGCAGCTTCAACTCTCCTGACAGGGTTACCCTCTACGAGCAGTACTTC.

This clonotype has just a few counts. This chain uses TRBV10-3 with TRBJ2-7; no clear D. Germline V gives CDR1 ENHRY, CDR2 SYGVKD. This CDR3 contains 13 residues. The V end was cut by 4 bases, the J end by 1 base, with 8 bases between. The CDR3 DNA reads TGTGCCATCAGTGGTCAACAGTCCTACGAGCAGTACTTC. Amino acids: CAISGQQSYEQYF.

Ten or more counts support this clonotype. V gene TRBV7-2 combines with J gene TRBJ2-7; D call uncertain. Looked up from germline, CDR1 is SGHTA and CDR2 is FQGNSA. V lost 5 bases, J lost 4 bases, and 12 bases lay in between. This CDR3 is 13 amino acids long. Here the CDR3 reads CASSLNIVYEQYF. The CDR3 DNA is TGTGCCAGCAGCCTCAACATAGTTTACGAGCAGTACTTC.

This clonotype appeared many times. This chain connects TRBV6-5 to TRBJ2-1, with TRBD2 matching over 12 bases. Unmatched junction bases numbered 4, after V lost 0 bases and J lost 4 bases. The CDR3 spans 17 residues. Germline values: CDR1 MNHEY, CDR2 SVGAGI. Here the CDR3 DNA reads TGTGCCAGCAGTTACTCCCTAGGACTAGCGGGATACAATGAGCAGTTCTTC. This codes for CASSYSLGLAGYNEQFF.